The 3 T cell receptor beta chains presented below share a single source sample, sequenced in a study of cytomegalovirus exposure and HLA in healthy donors. With 60 Vbeta and 13 Jbeta primers, the PCR was carried out. Produced via immunoSEQ multiplex PCR; TCRdb's table is partial and in-frame only. The sample contains approximately 150,000 clones, around 80% of which appear only once. Source material: PBMCs. These receptors all come from a man aged 18-30 years in good health and CMV-seropositive.

There are a few counts of this clone. The CDR3 coding sequence is TGCGCCAGCAGCCACCGGACTAGCAGCCGTGATGAGCAGTTCTTC. Its protein is CASSHRTSSRDEQFF. V and J are TRBV4-1 and TRBJ2-1, with TRBD2 matching 8 bases. Unmatched junction bases numbered 9, after V lost 3 bases and J lost 8 bases. Germline loops: CDR1 MGHRA, CDR2 YSYEKL. There are 15 residues in the CDR3.

The J gene is TRBJ1-5, the V gene TRBV7-9; unclear D gene. CDR1 and CDR2 (germline): SEHNR, FQNEAQ (reference sequence). The CDR3 is made up of 14 amino acids. V lost 4 bases and J lost 0, with 7 bases in between. CDR3 coding DNA: TGTGCCAGCAGCTCCTCAGATAGCAATCAGCCCCAGCATTTT. It is translated as CASSSSDSNQPQHF.

The chain joins TRBV7-9 to TRBJ2-7, with 15 nucleotides matching TRBD2. The V gene's germline CDR1 is SEHNR and CDR2 FQNEAQ (reference sequence). Trimming took 6 bases from V and 4 from J; bases not matched to a gene: 10. CDR3 length: 17 amino acids. The CDR3 bases are TGTGCCAGCAGGGGACTAGCGGGAGGCCCCAACGATTACGAGCAGTACTTC. Protein: CASRGLAGGPNDYEQYF.